Presented here are 32 T cell receptor beta chains from one specimen sequenced in a study of beta chain features in type 1 diabetes. Findings and limits, study-wide: In all four CD4+ subsets, TCRB CDR3 length was significantly, moderately reduced in type 1 diabetes.

TCRB transcripts that were expressed got sequenced, as all of the isolated RNA had been reverse transcribed. Sequencing used immunoSEQ multiplex PCR; TCRdb keeps in-frame clones, though not all of them. The sample includes almost 350,000 clones, approximately 9.7% of them seen just once. These receptors are not linked to any known antigen. The sequencing input was central memory CD4+ T cells from blood. The receptor set was obtained from a man aged 30-40 years with type 1 diabetes.

This clone has just a few counts. V gene TRBV30 combines with J gene TRBJ1-1; D might be TRBD1 (6 bases). This CDR3 spans 14 amino acids. V lost 2 bases and J lost 0, with 10 bases in between. Germline V CDR1 and CDR2: GTSNPN, SVGIG (reference sequence). This CDR3 is CAWSLGGLNTEAFF. CDR3 bases: TGTGCCTGGAGTCTAGGGGGTTTGAACACTGAAGCTTTCTTT.

The chain uses TRBV5-6 and TRBJ1-2; D gene unclear. CDR3 size: 12 residues. Germline V lookup: CDR1 SGHDT, CDR2 YYEEEE. Between the trimmed V and J ends, which lost 4 bases and 6 bases, there was a span of 10 bases. CDR3 nucleotides: TGTGCCAGCAGCGCCAACAGAAATGGCTACACCTTC. Its protein product is CASSANRNGYTF.

The chain joins TRBV18 to TRBJ1-1; 8 bases are shared with TRBD1. Germline V lookup: CDR1 KGHSH, CDR2 LQKENI. Trimming took 6 bases from V and 0 from J; bases not matched to a gene: 3. This CDR3 has 14 residues. The CDR3 sequence is CASSPGQVNTEAFF. Here the CDR3 DNA reads TGTGCCAGCTCTCCGGGACAGGTGAACACTGAAGCTTTCTTT.

This clone was detected only a few times. One junction end disagrees with the germline gene, perhaps due to a read error. The chain links TRBV28 to TRBJ1-2; D uncertain. The germline V gene encodes CDR1 MDHEN and CDR2 SYDVKM. The CDR3 is 14 amino acids. CDR3 in amino acids: CASSGLWGNDGYTF. CDR3 nucleotide sequence: TGTGCCAGCAGTGGCCTCTGGGGTAACGATGGCTACACCTTC.

The table lists this clone with a few counts. J is TRBJ2-3 and V is TRBV6-6; TRBD1 matches at 7 bases. Trimming cost V 6 bases and J 0 bases; bases outside gene matches: 9. Germline V lookup: CDR1 MNHNY, CDR2 SVGAGI (reference sequence). CDR3 length: 16 amino acids. CDR3 sequence reads: CASRPWQGQSTDTQYF. The CDR3, as DNA: TGTGCCAGCAGGCCGTGGCAGGGACAGAGCACAGATACGCAGTATTTT.

The chain is built from TRBV7-2 and TRBJ1-6, with 12 nucleotides matching TRBD1. V was clipped by 6 bases and J by 7 bases; unmatched bases: 10. The CDR3 has 17 amino acids. The germline gives CDR1 SGHTA, CDR2 FQGNSA. The CDR3 loop reads CASSHPGQGATNSPLHF. CDR3 DNA sequence: TGTGCCAGCAGTCACCCGGGACAGGGGGCCACGAATTCACCCCTCCACTTT. Drawing the rest from reference TRBV7-2 and TRBJ1-6, the complete variable domain is GAGVSQSPSNKVTEKGKDVELRCDPISGHTALYWYRQSLGQGLEFLIYFQGNSAPDKSGLPSDRFSAERTGGSVSTLTIQRTQQEDSAVYLCASSHPGQGATNSPLHFGNGTRLTVT.

The chain joins TRBV5-1 to TRBJ2-5; 12 bases match TRBD1. V lost 4 bases to trimming and J lost 4 bases; unmatched junction nucleotides: 5. The V gene's germline CDR1 is SGHRS and CDR2 YFSETQ. CDR3 length: 15 residues. Written as DNA, the CDR3 is TGCGCCAGCAGCCCCGGGACAGGGGGCGGAGAGACCCAGTACTTC. This codes for CASSPGTGGGETQYF.

This clone came up a few times. The V and J genes are TRBV5-1 and TRBJ2-3, with 7 bases matching TRBD1. The length of the CDR3 is 16 residues. V lost 0 bases and J lost 1; bases outside the gene matches: 5. CDR1 and CDR2 from the germline V gene are SGHRS and YFSETQ. The CDR3 coding sequence is TGCGCCAGCAGCTTGGGGACAGGCCCGGGCACAGATACGCAGTATTTT. Translated, it gives CASSLGTGPGTDTQYF.

The V and J genes are TRBV2 and TRBJ2-5; maybe TRBD2 (5 bases). There are 14 residues in the CDR3. V was pared by 6 bases and J by 1 base, with 12 bases between. Germline loops: CDR1 SNHLY, CDR2 FYNNEI. In nucleotides, the CDR3 is TGTGCCAGCAGCGAGAGGGTATCCCAAGAGACCCAGTACTTC. It specifies CASSERVSQETQYF.

V usage is TRBV10-3 and J usage is TRBJ1-2, with 9 bases matching TRBD1. CDR1 and CDR2 (germline): ENHRY, SYGVKD. V shed 2 bases and J 6 bases; nucleotides not matched to a gene: 7. This CDR3 comprises 15 residues. For the CDR3, the DNA is TGTGCCATCAGTGAGCCGGACAGGGGATTCCATGGCTACACCTTC. It specifies CAISEPDRGFHGYTF.

This clone was seen a handful of times. The chain couples TRBV4-3 to TRBJ1-1; D is unclear. Trimming cost V 0 bases and J 1 base, with 9 bases left between them. This CDR3 is built from 15 residues. Germline lookup yields CDR1 LGHNA and CDR2 YSLEER. CDR3: CASSQDVKPNTEAFF. DNA for the CDR3: TGCGCCAGCAGCCAAGATGTAAAGCCGAACACTGAAGCTTTCTTT.

This clone came up a few times. The chain is built from TRBV9 and TRBJ2-5, with D possibly TRBD1 on 6 matching bases. The V gene lost 0 bases and the J gene lost 3 bases, with 12 bases spanning the gap. Germline assignment: CDR1 SGDLS and CDR2 YYNGEE. This CDR3 has 15 amino acids. The CDR3 here is CASSVGDIGKETQYF. The CDR3 DNA follows: TGTGCCAGCAGCGTAGGGGACATTGGGAAAGAGACCCAGTACTTC.

The chain has TRBV6-6 and TRBJ2-7; D may be TRBD1 or TRBD2 (6 bases each). CDR1 and CDR2 (germline): MNHNY, SVGAGI (reference sequence). The length of the CDR3 is 11 residues. CDR3 amino acids: CSVGGRYEQYF. The CDR3 DNA is TGTTCGGTTGGGGGGCGGTACGAGCAGTACTTC.

This clone showed up just a few times. The V and J genes are TRBV20-1 and TRBJ1-2; D gene unclear. Germline CDR1 is DFQATT and CDR2 is SNEGSKA (reference sequence). Deletions cut 0 bases from V and 6 bases from J, with 5 bases between. CDR3 length: 11 amino acids. The CDR3 is CSARDRNGYTF. CDR3 nucleotide sequence: TGCAGTGCTAGAGACAGGAATGGCTACACCTTC.

The V gene is TRBV5-6, the J gene TRBJ1-1; D not resolved. This CDR3 contains 11 residues. The germline gives CDR1 SGHDT, CDR2 YYEEEE. The V gene lost 8 bases and the J gene lost 6 bases, with 11 bases spanning the gap. CDR3 in DNA: TGTGCCAGTTGCCCGGCTTCTGAAGCTTTCTTT. Its protein is CASCPASEAFF.

At least ten counts were recorded for this clone. The V call is TRBV9, the J call TRBJ2-3; D may be TRBD2 (6 bases). The CDR3 spans 15 residues. With 1 base removed from V and 3 bases from J, the gap between germline ends came to 12 bases. Germline V gives CDR1 SGDLS, CDR2 YYNGEE. CDR3: CASSVNPGGTDTQYF. The DNA for the CDR3 is TGTGCCAGCAGCGTAAATCCTGGGGGGACAGATACGCAGTATTTT.

The chain employs TRBV9 and TRBJ2-5; D may be TRBD1 or TRBD2 (5 bases each). CDR3 length: 13 residues. V lost 4 bases and J 5 bases, leaving 12 bases between the germline ends. The germline V gene encodes CDR1 SGDLS and CDR2 YYNGEE. The CDR3 loop reads CASSPSWGETQYF. CDR3 DNA: TGTGCCAGCAGCCCGTCGTGGGGGGAGACCCAGTACTTC. The full variable domain, completed using reference TRBV9 and TRBJ2-5, is DSGVTQTPKHLITATGQRVTLRCSPRSGDLSVYWYQQSLDQGLQFLIQYYNGEERAKGNILERFSAQQFPDLHSELNLSSLELGDSALYFCASSPSWGETQYFGPGTRLLVL.

The sample holds a few counts of this clone. The chain links TRBV7-2 to TRBJ1-5; no firm D call. Germline V gives CDR1 SGHTA, CDR2 FQGNSA. The CDR3 is made up of 15 amino acids. Trimming removed 1 base from V and 0 bases from J, with 7 bases in between. For the CDR3, the DNA is TGTGCCAGCAGCTTAGGGCAGAATAGCAATCAGCCCCAGCATTTT. Its translation: CASSLGQNSNQPQHF. The whole variable domain, filled in from reference TRBV7-2 and TRBJ1-5, reads GAGVSQSPSNKVTEKGKDVELRCDPISGHTALYWYRQSLGQGLEFLIYFQGNSAPDKSGLPSDRFSAERTGGSVSTLTIQRTQQEDSAVYLCASSLGQNSNQPQHFGDGTRLSIL.

A word on this clone: A read error is possible here, since a much larger clone lies one base away. J is TRBJ2-3 and V is TRBV11-2, with D perhaps TRBD2 (5 bases). V was cut by 1 base and J by 7 bases, with 6 bases left in between. Germline V gene data show CDR1 as SGHAT and CDR2 as FQNNGV. The CDR3 runs to 12 residues. DNA for the CDR3: TGTGCCAGCAGCTTAGCGGGGTATACGCAGTATTTT. This codes for CASSLAGYTQYF.

In this sample, this clone turned up many times. The rearrangement uses TRBV19 and TRBJ1-5; D possibly corresponds to TRBD1 (5 bases). Germline V CDR1 and CDR2: LNHDA, SQIVND (reference sequence). This CDR3 comprises 13 residues. CDR3 DNA sequence: TGTGCAAGTGGGATAGGGGAGGAACAGCCCCAGCATTTT. It translates to CASGIGEEQPQHF.

The sample holds a few counts of this clone. This chain links TRBV18 with TRBJ2-1, with a tentative D call TRBD1 (6 bases). The CDR3 totals 17 residues. The germline V and J ends were trimmed by 1 base and 1 base, with 14 bases remaining between them. Germline V CDR1 and CDR2: KGHSH, LQKENI. CDR3 residues: CASSPRLGALSYNEQFF. The CDR3 DNA is TGTGCCAGCTCACCACGGTTGGGGGCTCTTTCCTACAATGAGCAGTTCTTC.

This clone has ten or more counts. This chain joins TRBV7-9 and TRBJ2-1, with 7 bases matching TRBD1. This CDR3 has 16 amino acids. Germline-derived CDR1 and CDR2 are SEHNR and FQNEAQ (reference sequence). Trimming removed 3 bases from V and 4 bases from J; junction bases left unmatched: 9. Here the CDR3 reads CASSFTGTAGYNEQFF. DNA of the CDR3: TGTGCCAGCAGCTTTACCGGGACAGCTGGTTACAATGAGCAGTTCTTC.

The CDR3 here is CASSQRSWGSYTDTQYF. The CDR3 DNA reads as TGTGCCAGCAGCCAACGGTCATGGGGCAGTTACACAGATACGCAGTATTTT. The chain uses TRBV5-6 and TRBJ2-3, with a possible D match to TRBD1 (5 bases). V gave up 4 bases and J gave up 2 bases, with 20 bases separating them. This CDR3 comprises 17 residues. Germline-derived CDR1 and CDR2 are SGHDT and YYEEEE.

This clone was detected ten times or more. V gene TRBV2 combines with J gene TRBJ2-7, with 9 bases fitting TRBD1. CDR3 size: 12 residues. With V trimmed by 11 bases and J by 2 bases, 4 bases remained unmatched. Germline V gene lookup returns CDR1 SNHLY and CDR2 FYNNEI. CDR3 region: CAGGQGPYEQYF. The CDR3 region has the DNA TGTGCCGGGGGACAGGGCCCCTACGAGCAGTACTTC.

Only a few counts were recorded for this clone. This sequence joins TRBV29-1 and TRBJ1-1; TRBD1 might be the D (6 bases). This CDR3 has 12 amino acids. V lost 5 bases and J lost 5, with 12 bases in between. CDR1 and CDR2 from the germline V gene are SQVTM and ANQGSEA. Written as DNA, the CDR3 is TGCAGCGTTAACAACAGGGATACTGAAGCTTTCTTT. Translated: CSVNNRDTEAFF.

This clone was detected a few times. The V gene is TRBV7-8, the J gene TRBJ2-3; tentative D call: TRBD1 (6 bases). This CDR3 spans 15 amino acids. V lost 1 base, J lost 0 bases, and 8 bases lay in between. Per germline, CDR1 SGHVS and CDR2 FQNEAQ. The CDR3 sequence is CASSLETGSTDTQYF. The CDR3 coding sequence is TGTGCCAGCAGCTTAGAGACAGGTAGCACAGATACGCAGTATTTT.

In this sample, this clone turned up a few times. The chain carries TRBV27 and TRBJ2-7; D ambiguous. From germline, CDR1 is MNHEY and CDR2 SMNVEV (reference sequence). The CDR3 covers 12 residues. Between the trimmed V and J ends, which lost 6 bases and 9 bases, there was a span of 15 bases. The DNA of the CDR3 is TGTGCCAGCAGGCCACAACCGGGTCGGCAGTACTTC. This sequence encodes CASRPQPGRQYF.

This clone was found a few times. The chain links TRBV2 to TRBJ2-2; D is unclear. There are 14 residues in the CDR3. Germline assignment: CDR1 SNHLY and CDR2 FYNNEI. The V end lost 4 bases, the J end lost 6 bases, and 12 bases lay between the germline ends. CDR3 sequence reads: CASSGALRPGELFF. In nucleotides, the CDR3 is TGTGCCAGCAGTGGGGCTCTCCGCCCCGGGGAGCTGTTTTTT.

This clone was seen only a few times. This rearrangement joins TRBV6-5 to TRBJ1-1, with D uncertain. Trimming pared 2 bases from V and 1 base from J, leaving 2 bases between. In germline, CDR1 is MNHEY, CDR2 SVGAGI. The CDR3 loop spans 12 amino acids. CDR3 protein: CASSYANTEAFF. The CDR3 nucleotides are TGTGCCAGCAGTTACGCGAACACTGAAGCTTTCTTT.

The V and J genes are TRBV5-4 and TRBJ2-3; 7 bases match TRBD1. In germline, CDR1 is SGHNT, CDR2 YYREEE (reference sequence). Unmatched junction bases numbered 1, after V lost 2 bases and J lost 4 bases. CDR3 length: 13 residues. Here the CDR3 reads CASSFTGADTQYF. CDR3 nucleotides: TGTGCCAGCAGCTTTACAGGGGCAGATACGCAGTATTTT.

This clone was observed a handful of times. A much larger clone sits a single nucleotide away, making a read error possible. The chain recombines TRBV6-5 with TRBJ2-5, with no clear D. Germline V gene sequence: CDR1 MNHEY, CDR2 SVGAGI. Between the trimmed V and J ends, which lost 6 bases and 3 bases, there was a span of 5 bases. This CDR3 comprises 11 residues. The CDR3 DNA reads TGTGCCAGCAGCCAAGAAGAGACCCAGTACTTC. It translates to CASSQEETQYF.

J is TRBJ1-5 and V is TRBV7-2; possibly TRBD1 for D (5 bases). Germline V gene lookup returns CDR1 SGHTA and CDR2 FQGNSA. The CDR3 length is 13 residues. Deletions cut 4 bases from V and 5 bases from J, with 9 bases between. DNA of the CDR3: TGTGCCAGCAGCTCCTGGGGGGATCAGCCCCAGCATTTT. Translated, it gives CASSSWGDQPQHF.